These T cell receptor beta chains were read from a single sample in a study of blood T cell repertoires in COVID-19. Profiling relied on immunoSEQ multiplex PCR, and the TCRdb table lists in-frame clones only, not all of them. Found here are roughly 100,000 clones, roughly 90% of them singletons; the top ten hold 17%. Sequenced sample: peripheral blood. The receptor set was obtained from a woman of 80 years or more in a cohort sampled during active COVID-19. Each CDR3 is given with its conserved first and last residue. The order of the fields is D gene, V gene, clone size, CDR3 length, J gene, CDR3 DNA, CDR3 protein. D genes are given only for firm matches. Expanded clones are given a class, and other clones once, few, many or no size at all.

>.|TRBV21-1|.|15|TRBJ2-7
TGTGCCAACGATAAACAGGGACAGGGGGCCCACGAGCAGTACTTC
CANDKQGQGAHEQYF
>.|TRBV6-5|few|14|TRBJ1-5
TGTGCCAGCAGGATGACTCCTGGCAATCAGCCCCAGCATTTT
CASRMTPGNQPQHF
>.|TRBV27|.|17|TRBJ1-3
TGTGTATGGGGCTGTGTAATGATCAGTTCATCTGGAAACACCATATATTTT
CVWGCVMISSSGNTIYF
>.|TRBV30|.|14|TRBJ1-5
TGTGCCTGGAGTGTCGGGGGATTGAATCAGCCCCAGCATTTT
CAWSVGGLNQPQHF
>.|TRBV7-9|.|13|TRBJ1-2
TGTGCCAGCAGCTTAGTACCAGGGTTAAGCTACACCTTC
CASSLVPGLSYTF
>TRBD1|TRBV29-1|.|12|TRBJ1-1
TGCAGCGGCCGGACAGGGAGGACTGAAGCTTTCTTT
CSGRTGRTEAFF
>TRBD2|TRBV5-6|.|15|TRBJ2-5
TGTGCCAGCAGCTTGAGCGGGAGATACCAAGAGACCCAGTACTTC
CASSLSGRYQETQYF
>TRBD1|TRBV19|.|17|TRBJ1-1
TGTGCCAGTAGTATAGGGGGGACAGGGGTTCAGGGCGCTGAAGCTTTCTTT
CASSIGGTGVQGAEAFF
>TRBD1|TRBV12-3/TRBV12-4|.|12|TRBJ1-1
TGTGCCAGCAGCCTGATCAGGGGGAGAGCTTTCTTT
CASSLIRGRAFF
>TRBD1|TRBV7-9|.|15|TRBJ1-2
TGTGCCAGCAGCTTAGCCGACAGGGGGCGTAATGGCTACACCTTC
CASSLADRGRNGYTF
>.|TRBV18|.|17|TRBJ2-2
TGTGCCAGCTCACCACCGACAGGCCACCGGGGCACCGGGGAGCTGTTTTTT
CASSPPTGHRGTGELFF
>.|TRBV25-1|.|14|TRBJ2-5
TGTGCCAGCAGTGCACTGGACACGAAAGAGACCCAGTACTTC
CASSALDTKETQYF
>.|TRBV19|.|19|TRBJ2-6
TGTGCCAGTCAGAGCTTCGCCAGGGTTTCCGACTCTGGGGCCAACGTCCTGACTTTC
CASQSFARVSDSGANVLTF
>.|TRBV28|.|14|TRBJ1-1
TGTGCCAGCAGTTTGCAATATGGCAACACTGAAGCTTTCTTT
CASSLQYGNTEAFF
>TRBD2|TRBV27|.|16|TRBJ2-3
TGTGCCAGCAGCCCGTTGACTAGCGGGAGAACAGATACGCAGTATTTT
CASSPLTSGRTDTQYF
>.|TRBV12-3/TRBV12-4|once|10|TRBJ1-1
TGTGCCAGCAGTTTGGGGGCAGCTTTCTTT
CASSLGAAFF
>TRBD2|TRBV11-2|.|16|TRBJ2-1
TGTGCCAGCAGCTCTGAACTAGCGGCTTCCTACAATGAGCAGTTCTTC
CASSSELAASYNEQFF
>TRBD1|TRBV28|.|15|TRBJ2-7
TGTGCCAGCAGTTTTTGGACAGGGGGTAAATACGAGCAGTACTTC
CASSFWTGGKYEQYF
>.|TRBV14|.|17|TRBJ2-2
TGTGCCAGCAGCCAAGAATTTCGGAGCTTAAACACCGGGGAGCTGTTTTTT
CASSQEFRSLNTGELFF
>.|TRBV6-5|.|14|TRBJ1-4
TGTGCCAGCAGCCGCGGGGCCCTTCGGGAAAAACTGTTTTTT
CASSRGALREKLFF
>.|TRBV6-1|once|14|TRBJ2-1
TGTGCCAGCAGTGAGTTTAGGGGCGTAGTAGAGCAGTTCTTC
CASSEFRGVVEQFF
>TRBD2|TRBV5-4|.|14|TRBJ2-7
TGTGCCAGCAGCGCGCTAGCGGGGGCCTACGAGCAGTACTTC
CASSALAGAYEQYF